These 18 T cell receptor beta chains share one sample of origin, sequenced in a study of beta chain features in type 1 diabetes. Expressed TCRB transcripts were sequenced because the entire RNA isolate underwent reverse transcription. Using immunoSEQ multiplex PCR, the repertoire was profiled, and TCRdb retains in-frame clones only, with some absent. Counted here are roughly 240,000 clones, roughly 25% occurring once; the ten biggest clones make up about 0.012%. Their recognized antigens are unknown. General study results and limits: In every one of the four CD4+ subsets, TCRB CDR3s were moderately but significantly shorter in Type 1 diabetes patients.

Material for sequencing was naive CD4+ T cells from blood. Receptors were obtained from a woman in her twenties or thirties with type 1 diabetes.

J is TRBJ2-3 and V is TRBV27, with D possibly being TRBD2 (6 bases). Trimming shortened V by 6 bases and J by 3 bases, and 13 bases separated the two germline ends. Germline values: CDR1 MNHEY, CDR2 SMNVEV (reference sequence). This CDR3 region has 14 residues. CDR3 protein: CASSTTRWTDTQYF. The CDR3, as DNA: TGTGCCAGCAGCACGACTAGGTGGACAGATACGCAGTATTTT.

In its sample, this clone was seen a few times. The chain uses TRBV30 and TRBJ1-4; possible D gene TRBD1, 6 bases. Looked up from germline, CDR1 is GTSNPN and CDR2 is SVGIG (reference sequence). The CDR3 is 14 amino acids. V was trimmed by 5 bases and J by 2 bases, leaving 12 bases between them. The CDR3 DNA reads TGTGCCTGGGAGAAAGGACAGACTAATGAAAAACTGTTTTTT. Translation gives CAWEKGQTNEKLFF.

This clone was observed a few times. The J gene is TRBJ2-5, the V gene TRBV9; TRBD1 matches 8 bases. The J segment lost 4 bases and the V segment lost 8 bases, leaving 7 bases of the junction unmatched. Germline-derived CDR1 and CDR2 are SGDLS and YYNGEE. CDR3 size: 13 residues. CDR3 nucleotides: TGTGCCAGTGCAGGGGGCCATTTAGAGACCCAGTACTTC. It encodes CASAGGHLETQYF.

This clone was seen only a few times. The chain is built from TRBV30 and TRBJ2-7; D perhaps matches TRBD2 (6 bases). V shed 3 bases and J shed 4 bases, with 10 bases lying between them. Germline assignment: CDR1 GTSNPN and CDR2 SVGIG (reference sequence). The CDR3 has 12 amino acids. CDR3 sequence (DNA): TGTGCCTGGAGCGATAGCGGATACGAGCAGTACTTC. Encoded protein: CAWSDSGYEQYF.

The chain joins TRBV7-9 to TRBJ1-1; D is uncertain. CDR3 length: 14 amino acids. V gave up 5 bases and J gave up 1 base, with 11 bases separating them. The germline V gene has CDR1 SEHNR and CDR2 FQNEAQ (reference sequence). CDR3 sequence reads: CASSPIGRNTEAFF. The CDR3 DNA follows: TGTGCCAGCAGCCCCATTGGTAGGAACACTGAAGCTTTCTTT. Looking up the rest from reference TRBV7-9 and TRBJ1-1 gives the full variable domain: DTGVSQNPRHKITKRGQNVTFRCDPISEHNRLYWYRQTLGQGPEFLTYFQNEAQLEKSRLLSDRFSAERPKGSFSTLEIQRTEQGDSAMYLCASSPIGRNTEAFFGQGTRLTVV.

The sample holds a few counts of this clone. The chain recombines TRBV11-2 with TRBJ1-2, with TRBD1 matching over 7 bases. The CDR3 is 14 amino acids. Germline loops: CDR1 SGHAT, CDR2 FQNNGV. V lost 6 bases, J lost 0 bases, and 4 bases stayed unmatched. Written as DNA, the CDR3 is TGTGCCAGCAGAATGACAGGGCCTAACTATGGCTACACCTTC. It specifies CASRMTGPNYGYTF.

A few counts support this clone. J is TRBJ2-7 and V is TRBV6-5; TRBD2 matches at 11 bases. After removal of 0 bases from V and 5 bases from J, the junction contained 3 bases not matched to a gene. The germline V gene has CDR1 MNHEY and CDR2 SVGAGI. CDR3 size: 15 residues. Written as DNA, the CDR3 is TGTGCCAGCAGTTACTCGTTAGCGGGAGGGCACGAGCAGTACTTC. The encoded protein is CASSYSLAGGHEQYF.

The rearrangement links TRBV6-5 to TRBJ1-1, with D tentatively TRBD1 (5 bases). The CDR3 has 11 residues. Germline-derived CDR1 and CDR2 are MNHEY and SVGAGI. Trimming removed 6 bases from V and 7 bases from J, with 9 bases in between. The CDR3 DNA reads TGTGCCAGCAGGGACCAGGGTGAAGCTTTCTTT. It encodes CASRDQGEAFF.

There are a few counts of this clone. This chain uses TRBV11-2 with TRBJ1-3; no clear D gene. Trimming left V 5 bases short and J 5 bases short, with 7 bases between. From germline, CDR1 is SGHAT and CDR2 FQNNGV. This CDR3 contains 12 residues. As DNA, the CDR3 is TGTGCCAGCAGCGAACAGCGAAACACCATATATTTT. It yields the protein CASSEQRNTIYF.

The CDR3 DNA sequence: TGTGCCAGTATGGAGCGAAATACTGAAGCTTTCTTT. This gives the protein CASMERNTEAFF. J is TRBJ1-1 and V is TRBV19; the D is unclear. Germline CDR1 is LNHDA and CDR2 is SQIVND (reference sequence). The V gene lost 7 bases and the J gene lost 5 bases, with 11 bases spanning the gap. The CDR3 is 12 amino acids.

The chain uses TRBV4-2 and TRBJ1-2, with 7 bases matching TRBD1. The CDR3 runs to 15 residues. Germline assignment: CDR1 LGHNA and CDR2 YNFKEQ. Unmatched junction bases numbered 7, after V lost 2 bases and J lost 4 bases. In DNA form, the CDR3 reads TGTGCCAGCAGCCAACCCGACAGGGACGGCTATGGCTACACCTTC. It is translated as CASSQPDRDGYGYTF.

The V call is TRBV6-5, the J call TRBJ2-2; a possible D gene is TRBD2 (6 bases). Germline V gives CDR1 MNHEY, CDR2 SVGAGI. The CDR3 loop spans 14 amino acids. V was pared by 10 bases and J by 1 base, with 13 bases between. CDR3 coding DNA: TGTGCCACCGGACTATTTATGAACACCGGGGAGCTGTTTTTT. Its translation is CATGLFMNTGELFF.

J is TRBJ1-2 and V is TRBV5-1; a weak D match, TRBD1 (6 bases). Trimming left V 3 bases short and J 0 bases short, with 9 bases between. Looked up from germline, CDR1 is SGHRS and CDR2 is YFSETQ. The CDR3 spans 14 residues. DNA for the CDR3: TGCGCCAGCAGCTCAGGGACAACTAACTATGGCTACACCTTC. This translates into CASSSGTTNYGYTF.

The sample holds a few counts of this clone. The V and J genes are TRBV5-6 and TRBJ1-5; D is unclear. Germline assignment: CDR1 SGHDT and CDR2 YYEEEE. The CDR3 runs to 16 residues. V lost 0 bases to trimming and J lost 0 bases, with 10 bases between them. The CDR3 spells CASSLGGSYSNQPQHF. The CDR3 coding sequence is TGTGCCAGCAGCTTGGGCGGCAGCTATAGCAATCAGCCCCAGCATTTT. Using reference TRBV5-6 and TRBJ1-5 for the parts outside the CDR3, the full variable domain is DAGVTQSPTHLIKTRGQQVTLRCSPKSGHDTVSWYQQALGQGPQFIFQYYEEEERQRGNFPDRFSGHQFPNYSSELNVNALLLGDSALYLCASSLGGSYSNQPQHFGDGTRLSIL.

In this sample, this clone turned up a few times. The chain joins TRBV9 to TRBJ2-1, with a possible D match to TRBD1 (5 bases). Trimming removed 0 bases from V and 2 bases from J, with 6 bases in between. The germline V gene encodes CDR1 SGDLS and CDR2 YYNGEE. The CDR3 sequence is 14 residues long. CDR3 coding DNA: TGTGCCAGCAGCGTAGTACAGGCCTACAATGAGCAGTTCTTC. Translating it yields CASSVVQAYNEQFF.

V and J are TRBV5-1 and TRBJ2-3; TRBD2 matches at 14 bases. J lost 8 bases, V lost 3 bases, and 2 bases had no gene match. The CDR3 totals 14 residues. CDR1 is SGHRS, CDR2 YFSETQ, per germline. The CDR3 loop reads CASSSGTSGSTQYF. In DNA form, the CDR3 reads TGCGCCAGCAGCTCCGGGACTAGCGGGAGTACGCAGTATTTT.

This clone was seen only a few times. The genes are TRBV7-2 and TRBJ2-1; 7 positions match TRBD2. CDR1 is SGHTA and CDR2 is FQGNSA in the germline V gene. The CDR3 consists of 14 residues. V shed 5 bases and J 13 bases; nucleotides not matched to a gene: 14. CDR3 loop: CASSLRRESPKQFF. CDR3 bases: TGTGCCAGCAGCCTTAGGCGGGAGAGCCCCAAACAGTTCTTC.

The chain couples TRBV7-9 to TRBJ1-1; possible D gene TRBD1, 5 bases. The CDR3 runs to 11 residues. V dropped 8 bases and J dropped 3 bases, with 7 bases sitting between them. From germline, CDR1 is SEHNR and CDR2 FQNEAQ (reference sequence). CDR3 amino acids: CASGGDTEAFF. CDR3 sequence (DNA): TGTGCCAGCGGAGGGGACACTGAAGCTTTCTTT.